The TCR beta chain described here comes from a study of Ad26.COV2.S vaccination and SARS-CoV-2 variants. Findings and caveats of the study: Similar non-spike TCR breadth was seen in vaccine and placebo recipients.

On this clone itself: Antigen unknown.

Libraries were prepared by immunoSEQ multiplex PCR; TCRdb keeps only in-frame clonotypes and omits some of them. The table lists about 350,000 clones, around 90% of them singletons. This sample's treatment: around 19 received Ad26.COV2.S at low or high dose, single or two shots; about five received placebo; per-sample allocation not given. Collection of the samples took place on day 63 after the first injection of vaccine or placebo. The source was peripheral blood, collected in a trial of Ad26.COV2.S vaccine versus placebo. This TCR was sampled from a person between 18 and 59 years old who received the Ad26.COV2.S COVID-19 vaccine or a placebo.

CDR3 nucleotides: TGCAGCGTGGCGGACAGGGGGTTAAATGATGGGCTGTTTTTT. Protein sequence: CSVADRGLNDGLFF. V gene TRBV29-1 combines with J gene TRBJ2-2; the match to TRBD1 covers 10 bases. CDR1 SQVTM and CDR2 ANQGSEA come from the germline V gene. With 6 bases clipped from V and 13 bases from J, the junction kept 14 bases outside the gene matches. This CDR3 is built from 14 residues.